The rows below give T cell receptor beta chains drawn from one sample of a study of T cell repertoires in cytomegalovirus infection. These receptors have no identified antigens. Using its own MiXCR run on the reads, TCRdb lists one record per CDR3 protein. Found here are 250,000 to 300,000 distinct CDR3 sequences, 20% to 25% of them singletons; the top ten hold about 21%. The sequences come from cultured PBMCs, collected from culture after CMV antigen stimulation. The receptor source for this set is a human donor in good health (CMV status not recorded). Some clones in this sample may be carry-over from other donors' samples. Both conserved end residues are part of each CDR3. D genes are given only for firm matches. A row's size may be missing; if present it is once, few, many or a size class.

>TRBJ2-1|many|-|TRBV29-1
TGCAGCGTTTTAATTCTCTACAATGAGCAGTTCTTC
CSVLILYNEQFF
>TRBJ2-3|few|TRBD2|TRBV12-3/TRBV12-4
TGTGCCAGCAGTTGGCTAGCGGCAGATACGCAGTATTTT
CASSWLAADTQYF
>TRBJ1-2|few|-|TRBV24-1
TGTGCCACCAGCTCCCCTCGGACAGAAGACTATGGCTACACCTTC
CATSSPRTEDYGYTF
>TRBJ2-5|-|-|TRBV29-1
TGCAGCGTTGGTATAAAGGAAGAGACCCAGTACTTC
CSVGIKEETQYF
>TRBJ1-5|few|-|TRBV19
TGTGCCAGTAGTTTGCCCGGGGGAAGCCAGCCCCAGCATTTT
CASSLPGGSQPQHF
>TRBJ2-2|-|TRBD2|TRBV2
TGTGCCATCATCCGACTAGCGGATATGACCGGGGAGCTGTTTTTT
CAIIRLADMTGELFF
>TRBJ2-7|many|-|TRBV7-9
TGTGCCAGCAGCCCCACAGTACCTTGGGAGCAGTACTTC
CASSPTVPWEQYF
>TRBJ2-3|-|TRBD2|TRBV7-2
TGTGCCAGCGCTTTAGCGGGAGGTGGGACAGATACGCAGTATTTT
CASALAGGGTDTQYF
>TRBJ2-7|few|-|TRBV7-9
TGTGCCAGCAGCCTAGGCCTGACAACCACTCACGAGCAGTACTTC
CASSLGLTTTHEQYF
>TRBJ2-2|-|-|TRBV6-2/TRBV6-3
TGTGCCAGCACCCTGGACGGAAGCACCGGGGAGCTGTTTTTT
CASTLDGSTGELFF
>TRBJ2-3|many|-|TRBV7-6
TGTGCCAGCAGCAACCGACCTGAGGATACGCAGTATTTT
CASSNRPEDTQYF
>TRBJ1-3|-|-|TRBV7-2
TGTGCCAGCAGCTTAAGAGGGGGACCGTACTCTGGAAACACCATATATTTT
CASSLRGGPYSGNTIYF
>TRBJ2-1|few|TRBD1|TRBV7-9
TGTGCCAGCAGCGCCCCCGGGACAGGGGTATTTGAACAGTTCTTC
CASSAPGTGVFEQFF
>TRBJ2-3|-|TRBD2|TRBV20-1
TGCAGTGCTAGAGATCTTTTGGCTAGCGGGACCGTGGCAGATACGCAGTATTTT
CSARDLLASGTVADTQYF